Below are 5 T cell receptor beta chains sequenced from a single sample in a study of beta chain features in type 1 diabetes. Sequencing targeted expressed TCRB transcripts, as all isolated RNA had been reverse transcribed. Assay: immunoSEQ multiplex PCR; the TCRdb copy retains only in-frame clones and omits some. This sample has approximately 40,000 clones, with approximately 53% found just once. What was sequenced was stem cell memory CD4+ T cells from blood. The receptors stem from a woman in her twenties or thirties in good health.

This clone was detected only once. The V and J genes are TRBV4-1 and TRBJ2-2; 10 bases map to TRBD2. Germline V gene lookup returns CDR1 MGHRA and CDR2 YSYEKL. J gave up 2 bases and V 6 bases, and 6 bases lay outside the gene matches. CDR3 length: 16 residues. The CDR3: CASRSTSGKNTGELFF. The CDR3 DNA reads TGCGCCAGCAGGTCAACTAGCGGGAAAAACACCGGGGAGCTGTTTTTT.

The rearrangement links TRBV9 to TRBJ2-1, with D unclear. Germline lookup yields CDR1 SGDLS and CDR2 YYNGEE. The CDR3 extends over 14 amino acids. The V end lost 0 bases, the J end lost 4 bases, and 8 bases lay between the germline ends. The CDR3 nucleotides read TGTGCCAGCAGCGTAGGAGGCCCTTACAATGAGCAGTTCTTC. Translation: CASSVGGPYNEQFF.

The genes are TRBV9 and TRBJ2-7; the D gene is possibly TRBD2 (7 bases). Germline loops: CDR1 SGDLS, CDR2 YYNGEE. Trimming left V 0 bases short and J 3 bases short, with 13 bases between. This CDR3 contains 15 residues. CDR3 residues: CASSVEGGRNYEQYF. The CDR3 DNA reads TGTGCCAGCAGCGTAGAGGGGGGGAGAAACTACGAGCAGTACTTC.

A remark on this clone: The junction and the germline gene differ at one end; a read error may be behind it. This chain links TRBV5-4 with TRBJ2-3, with a weak D call TRBD2 (5 bases). This CDR3 comprises 12 residues. The germline gives CDR1 SGHNT, CDR2 YYREEE (reference sequence). CDR3: CASSLDSDTQYF. In nucleotides, the CDR3 is TGTGCCAGCAGTTTGGACTCAGATACGCAGTATTTT.

The chain joins TRBV5-1 to TRBJ2-7; the D gene is possibly TRBD2 (6 bases). Germline V lookup: CDR1 SGHRS, CDR2 YFSETQ. The V end was cut by 2 bases, the J end by 0 bases, with 12 bases between. CDR3 size: 15 residues. Here the CDR3 reads CASSFLEGRSYEQYF. In DNA form, the CDR3 reads TGCGCCAGCAGCTTCCTGGAGGGACGCTCCTACGAGCAGTACTTC.